This T cell receptor beta chain derives from a study of Ad26.COV2.S vaccination and SARS-CoV-2 variants. The overall study: The donor participated in the COV1001 trial, in its Ad26.COV2.S arm. Study results and limitations: Measures of TCR breadth and depth may have fallen short of total T cell responses. Vaccine and placebo groups showed comparable non-spike TCR breadth.

TCRdb's table, derived via immunoSEQ multiplex PCR, lists solely in-frame clones and lacks some. The sample shows roughly 400,000 clones, roughly 90% of them seen only once. Germline CDR1 MGHDK, CDR2 SYGVNS. Trimming shortened V by 1 base and J by 4 bases, and 10 bases separated the two germline ends. The CDR3 totals 14 residues. In the case of this clone: What it binds is not known.

Treatment specified: around 19 received Ad26.COV2.S at low or high dose, single or two shots; about five received placebo; per-sample allocation not given. Sampling occurred on day 63 after the first vaccine or placebo injection. Boston provided a donor who was an adult aged 18-55 years. The TCR comes from a person between 18 and 59 years old who received the Ad26.COV2.S COVID-19 vaccine or a placebo. This material consisted of peripheral blood, taken in a trial of Ad26.COV2.S vaccine versus placebo. This chain links TRBV25-1 with TRBJ1-2, with D unclear. For the CDR3, the DNA is TGTGCCAGCAGTGAATCCTCCCCTCCCTATGGCTACACCTTC. It yields the protein CASSESSPPYGYTF.